This TCR beta chain was recorded in a study of control samples from healthy donors and cancer patients (dated by TCRdb to between 2020 and 2021). Concerning this clone itself: Its antigen is not yet known. Within one base of it there is no much larger clone, and no base qualities were kept.

The method was the immunoSEQ multiplex PCR assay. Held by TCRdb, this immuneACCESS table contains in-frame sequences only and omits some clones. Under half of the omission traces to an unresolved V gene where checked; the cause of the rest is unknown. The sample yields over 85,000 clones; roughly 89% were counted once. The ten largest clonotypes hold under 10% of the sample. This TCR came from a woman between 50 and 59 years old with colorectal cancer. Sequenced: PBMCs.

Here the CDR3 is given as CASSRRNTEAFF. The DNA sequence is as follows: TGTGCCAGCAGTCGACGGAACACTGAAGCTTTCTTT. The receptor chain draws on TRBV6-5 and TRBJ1-1, with no confidently assigned D gene. Cut back by 5 bases and 1 base, the V and J ends lie 5 bases apart. The CDR3 sequence holds 12 residues, the cysteine and phenylalanine included. Just the 36-base CDR3 DNA is kept, in frame starting at base 1. CDR1 and CDR2, per the germline V gene, are MNHEY and SVGAGI.